What follows are 27 T cell receptor beta chains derived from one specimen sequenced in a study of OX40 agonist ivuxolimab in advanced cancers. Data came from immunoSEQ multiplex PCR; TCRdb stores just in-frame clones and leaves some out. The table records nearly 70,000 clones, 85% of them present only once. The sample in question was CD4+ or CD8+ T cells sorted from blood, obtained in a trial of the OX40 agonist ivuxolimab. These receptor sequences come from an adult with an advanced solid tumor such as melanoma, head and neck, liver or kidney cancer.

The chain carries TRBV30 and TRBJ2-5; 8 bases match TRBD1. Matching the DNA end better, TRBJ2-7 makes the J call doubtful. This CDR3 is 14 amino acids long. Germline V gene lookup returns CDR1 GTSNPN and CDR2 SVGIG (reference sequence). The CDR3 sequence is CAWRSTTGDGEQYF. The CDR3 nucleotides read TGTGCCTGGAGAAGTACGACAGGGGATGGCGAGCAGTACTTC.

A single count supports this clone. The chain couples TRBV30 to TRBJ2-6; D uncertain. The CDR3 runs 15 residues. Per germline, CDR1 GTSNPN and CDR2 SVGIG (reference sequence). V shed 0 bases and J shed 0 bases, with 6 bases lying between them. CDR3 amino acids: CAWSVPGSGANVLTF. The DNA of the CDR3 is TGTGCCTGGAGTGTACCGGGCTCTGGGGCCAACGTCCTGACTTTC.

V is TRBV19 and J is TRBJ1-2, with 12 bases aligning to TRBD1. The CDR3 runs to 17 residues. The germline CDR1 and CDR2 sequences are LNHDA and SQIVND (reference sequence). J was trimmed by 7 bases and V by 5 bases; bases with no gene match: 14. CDR3 sequence reads: CASSVPGQGARQAGYTF. In DNA form, the CDR3 reads TGTGCCAGTAGTGTCCCGGGACAGGGGGCGCGGCAGGCTGGCTACACCTTC.

This chain uses TRBV4-3 with TRBJ2-3; D may correspond to TRBD1 or TRBD2 (6 bases each). V lost 5 bases, J lost 7 bases, and 19 bases lay in between. The CDR3 runs to 15 residues. Germline-derived CDR1 and CDR2 are LGHNA and YSLEER. The CDR3 region is CASSLTGGGLYTQYF. CDR3 nucleotides: TGCGCCAGCAGCTTAACCGGGGGCGGCCTTTATACGCAGTATTTT.

Only one count was recorded for this clone. CDR3 DNA: TGTGCCAGCAGTTTAGGTGGGCAGCCCCAGCATTTT. Encoded protein: CASSLGGQPQHF. V usage is TRBV28 and J usage is TRBJ1-5; D call uncertain. Trimming cost V 2 bases and J 7 bases, with 6 bases left between them. The V gene's germline CDR1 is MDHEN and CDR2 SYDVKM. The CDR3 has 12 amino acids.

The CDR3 region is CASSLAGTGGPLEQYF. In DNA form, the CDR3 reads TGTGCCAGCAGCTTAGCGGGGACAGGGGGACCTCTTGAGCAGTACTTC. The V call is TRBV7-2, the J call TRBJ2-7; TRBD1 aligns across 11 bases. V lost 0 bases and J lost 7; bases outside the gene matches: 8. The CDR3 has 16 residues. CDR1 and CDR2 (germline): SGHTA, FQGNSA.

This clone turned up a few times. The chain links TRBV19 to TRBJ1-5; D gene ambiguous. CDR1 is LNHDA, CDR2 SQIVND, per germline (reference sequence). This CDR3 contains 13 residues. V was trimmed by 5 bases and J by 0 bases, leaving 5 bases between them. The CDR3 nucleotides read TGTGCCAGTAGTCAAGGTAGCAATCAGCCCCAGCATTTT. As protein: CASSQGSNQPQHF. The whole variable domain, filled in from reference TRBV19 and TRBJ1-5, reads DGGITQSPKYLFRKEGQNVTLSCEQNLNHDAMYWYRQDPGQGLRLIYYSQIVNDFQKGDIAEGYSVSREKKESFPLTVTSAQKNPTAFYLCASSQGSNQPQHFGDGTRLSIL.

CDR3 nucleotide sequence: TGTGCCAGCAGTTACGGCTCGGCCGGGGAGCTGTTTTTT. Its protein product is CASSYGSAGELFF. J is TRBJ2-2 and V is TRBV6-6; D ambiguous. Trimming stripped 2 bases from V and 6 bases from J, with 7 bases between. CDR3 size: 13 residues. The germline V gene encodes CDR1 MNHNY and CDR2 SVGAGI (reference sequence).

V and J are TRBV11-1 and TRBJ2-2, with 9 bases identical to TRBD2. CDR1 and CDR2 from the germline V gene are SGHAT and FQDESV (reference sequence). The V and J ends lost 5 bases and 6 bases, in that order; junction bases with no gene match: 7. The CDR3 loop spans 15 amino acids. The CDR3 bases are TGTGCCAGCAGCATTAGCGGGGGAGGGGCCGGGGAGCTGTTTTTT. Its protein is CASSISGGGAGELFF.

The gene calls are TRBV9 and TRBJ2-5; the D gene is possibly TRBD1 (5 bases). The germline V and J ends were trimmed by 0 bases and 2 bases, with 8 bases remaining between them. The CDR3 consists of 14 residues. Germline CDR1 SGDLS, CDR2 YYNGEE. The CDR3 DNA is TGTGCCAGCAGCGTAGATCACAGGCAAGAGACCCAGTACTTC. Amino acid sequence: CASSVDHRQETQYF.

The chain recombines TRBV5-4 with TRBJ2-7; 8 nucleotides match TRBD1. V shed 4 bases, J shed 3 bases, and the junction held 6 bases outside the gene matches. Germline-derived CDR1 and CDR2 are SGHNT and YYREEE (reference sequence). This CDR3 comprises 14 residues. The CDR3 loop is CASSTRTGNYEQYF. CDR3 bases: TGTGCCAGCAGCACGCGGACAGGGAACTACGAGCAGTACTTC.

The CDR3 DNA reads TGTGCCAGCAGCGTAGGGACAGGGTACTACGAGCAGTACTTC. Translated, it gives CASSVGTGYYEQYF. The V gene is TRBV9, the J gene TRBJ2-5; 8 bases align to TRBD1. The DNA end is more similar to TRBJ2-7, so the J call may be wrong. The germline V gene has CDR1 SGDLS and CDR2 YYNGEE. This CDR3 has 14 amino acids.

The rearrangement links TRBV27 to TRBJ1-3; no definite D call. Trimming stripped 5 bases from V and 1 base from J, with 6 bases between. Germline lookup yields CDR1 MNHEY and CDR2 SMNVEV (reference sequence). CDR3 size: 13 residues. The chain's CDR3 is CASSIGSGNTIYF. The CDR3 coding sequence is TGTGCCAGCAGTATAGGGTCTGGAAACACCATATATTTT.

This chain joins TRBV30 and TRBJ1-2; D is perhaps TRBD1 (6 bases). Germline V CDR1 and CDR2: GTSNPN, SVGIG (reference sequence). The V gene lost 2 bases and the J gene lost 4 bases, with 23 bases spanning the gap. The CDR3 is 17 amino acids. The CDR3 DNA reads as TGTGCCTGGAGTAAGGGGGGCAGGGGCACCTTCCCCTATGGCTACACCTTC. As protein: CAWSKGGRGTFPYGYTF.

This chain joins TRBV4-2 and TRBJ2-5; tentative D call: TRBD2 (6 bases). The J call is doubtful: the DNA matches TRBJ2-7 better. The CDR3 sequence is 15 residues long. The germline CDR1 and CDR2 sequences are LGHNA and YNFKEQ. As DNA, the CDR3 is TGTGCCAGCAGCCAAGAGTTCGCTAGCGCCTACGAGCAGTACTTC. Its protein is CASSQEFASAYEQYF.

J is TRBJ2-5 and V is TRBV9; 9 bases line up with TRBD2. Germline CDR1 is SGDLS and CDR2 is YYNGEE. The CDR3 spans 16 residues. V lost 0 bases and J lost 4; bases outside the gene matches: 7. The CDR3 DNA is TGTGCCAGCAGCGTAGGTCCTAGCGGGGTAGGAGAGACCCAGTACTTC. Translating it yields CASSVGPSGVGETQYF.

The V and J genes are TRBV6-6 and TRBJ1-5; D call uncertain. CDR3 length: 14 residues. The germline V and J ends were trimmed by 5 bases and 5 bases, with 13 bases remaining between them. Germline CDR1 and CDR2: MNHNY and SVGAGI (reference sequence). CDR3 bases: TGTGCCAGCAGTAAGGACGGAGTCTATCAGCCCCAGCATTTT. This encodes CASSKDGVYQPQHF.

V is TRBV9 and J is TRBJ1-3; TRBD1 is a possible D gene (5 bases). CDR3 size: 17 residues. Germline V gives CDR1 SGDLS, CDR2 YYNGEE. V lost 0 bases and J lost 0, with 13 bases in between. The CDR3 sequence: CASSVGGNRISGNTIYF. The CDR3, as DNA: TGTGCCAGCAGCGTAGGGGGGAACAGGATCTCTGGAAACACCATATATTTT.

This clone was seen only a few times. The chain uses TRBV5-4 and TRBJ2-7, with 9 positions matching TRBD1. V lost 1 base to trimming and J lost 5 bases; unmatched junction nucleotides: 7. Germline V gene sequence: CDR1 SGHNT, CDR2 YYREEE (reference sequence). The CDR3 runs to 15 residues. CDR3 sequence (DNA): TGTGCCAGCAGCTTGTCGGGGACAGGGACACACGAGCAGTACTTC. Translation: CASSLSGTGTHEQYF.

The V call is TRBV7-3, the J call TRBJ1-2; the D gene is possibly TRBD1 (5 bases). Per germline, CDR1 SGHTA and CDR2 FQGTGA. Trimming cost V 5 bases and J 7 bases, with 20 bases left between them. The CDR3 spans 15 residues. The CDR3 spells CASSPMGLQMGGYTF. The CDR3, as DNA: TGTGCCAGCAGCCCTATGGGGCTCCAGATGGGTGGCTACACCTTC. Full variable domain (missing parts from reference TRBV7-3 and TRBJ1-2): GAGVSQTPSNKVTEKGKYVELRCDPISGHTALYWYRQSLGQGPEFLIYFQGTGAADDSGLPNDRFFAVRPEGSVSTLKIQRTERGDSAVYLCASSPMGLQMGGYTFGSGTRLTVV.

V is TRBV11-3 and J is TRBJ2-5; the D is unclear. The J call may not be correct, given that the DNA end is closer to TRBJ2-7. The CDR3 runs 12 residues. Germline V CDR1 and CDR2: SGHNT, YENEEA. The CDR3 loop reads CASSLVGYEQYF. DNA for the CDR3: TGTGCCAGCAGCTTAGTCGGGTACGAGCAGTACTTC.

The gene calls are TRBV2 and TRBJ2-3; D not certain. Trimming stripped 9 bases from V and 1 base from J, with 14 bases between. Germline V gene lookup returns CDR1 SNHLY and CDR2 FYNNEI. The CDR3 is made up of 14 amino acids. DNA for the CDR3: TGTGCCAGTAGAAGCTCTCGGGGCACAGATACGCAGTATTTT. It is translated as CASRSSRGTDTQYF.

This clone was counted once. The chain carries TRBV4-1 and TRBJ1-5; D is ambiguous. The CDR3 has 15 residues. The germline CDR1 and CDR2 sequences are MGHRA and YSYEKL. Trimming stripped 0 bases from V and 1 base from J, with 7 bases between. CDR3 nucleotides: TGCGCCAGCAGCCAAGAAGGTCAGAGCAATCAGCCCCAGCATTTT. It translates to CASSQEGQSNQPQHF.

The J gene is TRBJ2-1, the V gene TRBV7-3; 9 bases fit TRBD2. The CDR3 consists of 18 residues. V was clipped by 1 base and J by 0 bases; unmatched bases: 7. From germline, CDR1 is SGHTA and CDR2 FQGTGA. CDR3 in DNA: TGTGCCAGCAGCTTAAACCCGGCTAGCGGGGTCTCCTACAATGAGCAGTTCTTC. Residues: CASSLNPASGVSYNEQFF.

The chain combines TRBV5-8 with TRBJ2-5, with a possible D match to TRBD1 (5 bases). Looked up from germline, CDR1 is SGHTS and CDR2 is YDEGEE. V was shortened by 0 bases and J by 2 bases, with 11 bases between the two germline ends. This CDR3 contains 15 residues. The CDR3 DNA reads TGTGCCAGCAGCTTGGAACAGGCCGTTCAAGAGACCCAGTACTTC. This translates into CASSLEQAVQETQYF.

The rearrangement uses TRBV6-5 and TRBJ2-2; D gene ambiguous. CDR3 length equals 14 residues. Trimming shortened V by 2 bases and J by 5 bases, and 9 bases separated the two germline ends. The germline gives CDR1 MNHEY, CDR2 SVGAGI. The CDR3, as DNA: TGTGCCAGCAGTTACGGGCAGATGACCGGGGAGCTGTTTTTT. Its protein is CASSYGQMTGELFF.

This chain links TRBV7-2 with TRBJ2-1; 7 bases match TRBD1. CDR1 and CDR2 from the germline V gene are SGHTA and FQGNSA. This CDR3 spans 16 amino acids. V was clipped by 3 bases and J by 1 base; unmatched bases: 6. This CDR3 is CASSFGTVFSYNEQFF. CDR3 DNA: TGTGCCAGCAGCTTCGGGACAGTTTTTTCCTACAATGAGCAGTTCTTC.